This TCR beta chain is drawn from a study of blood T cell repertoires in COVID-19. At the level of the study: The samples span acute and convalescent COVID-19 from the United States, Italy and Spain.

CDR1 is SQVTM and CDR2 is ANQGSEA in the germline V gene. The germline V and J ends were trimmed by 6 bases and 8 bases, with 19 bases remaining between them. This CDR3 is built from 13 residues. Participant ages covered roughly 18 to 89 years across about two dozen US areas. Cohorts were assigned according to the clinical history that participants reported. Original processing methods: Using reference gene primer amplification, nucleated cell counts were estimated. TCRdb's table, derived via immunoSEQ multiplex PCR, lists solely in-frame clones and lacks some. V and J calls and clone size follow that table, whereas D and trimming were derived from the DNA. Of under 300,000 clones listed, around 89% are singletons.

Sequencing used PBMCs or T cells enriched from blood (not recorded which). This TCR derives from a man between 35 and 55 years old who had recovered from COVID-19. The chain recombines TRBV29-1 with TRBJ1-2; D call uncertain. The CDR3, as DNA: TGCAGCGTCAGAGCCAGGTCCGCTCTCGGCTACACCTTC. Its translation is CSVRARSALGYTF.